The 25 T cell receptor beta chains given below trace back to one sample, sequenced in a study of cytomegalovirus exposure and HLA in healthy donors. Amplification used 60 Vbeta primers and 13 Jbeta primers. The method was immunoSEQ multiplex PCR; TCRdb's version includes in-frame clones alone and lacks a portion of them. The sample includes roughly 190,000 clones, about four fifths seen only once; the top ten take 1.5% to 2%. The material sequenced was PBMCs. Receptor source: a man between 18 and 29 years old in good health and CMV-seronegative.

This chain links TRBV6-4 with TRBJ2-1, with 12 bases matching TRBD1. This CDR3 region has 16 residues. CDR1 and CDR2 (germline): MRHNA, SNTAGT. Germline trimming cut 3 bases from V and 8 bases from J; bases unmatched to any gene: 8. As DNA, the CDR3 is TGTGCCAGCAGTGAAGGTCCCGGGACAGGGGGCGATGAGCAGTTCTTC. Residues: CASSEGPGTGGDEQFF.

J is TRBJ2-4 and V is TRBV7-9; the match to TRBD2 covers 7 bases. The CDR3 is 14 residues long. Germline-derived CDR1 and CDR2 are SEHNR and FQNEAQ (reference sequence). Trimming took 2 bases from V and 5 from J; bases not matched to a gene: 3. Written as DNA, the CDR3 is TGTGCCAGCAGCTTATCGGGGGGAGAAAACATTCAGTACTTC. The encoded protein is CASSLSGGENIQYF.

The rearrangement joins TRBV18 to TRBJ1-1; D gene ambiguous. Looked up from germline, CDR1 is KGHSH and CDR2 is LQKENI. V was clipped by 2 bases and J by 7 bases, with 11 bases between them. The CDR3 totals 13 residues. The CDR3 DNA is TGTGCCAGCTCACCATCAGTCAGAAATGAAGCTTTCTTT. The encoded protein is CASSPSVRNEAFF.

V usage is TRBV19 and J usage is TRBJ2-2; 7 bases agree with TRBD2. The CDR3 contains 18 residues. The germline V gene encodes CDR1 LNHDA and CDR2 SQIVND (reference sequence). V shed 0 bases, J shed 1 base, and the junction held 8 bases outside the gene matches. CDR3 region: CASSIDPAGRLNTGELFF. CDR3 DNA sequence: TGTGCCAGTAGTATAGATCCAGCGGGACGGTTGAACACCGGGGAGCTGTTTTTT.

The chain couples TRBV5-5 to TRBJ1-6; 7 positions match TRBD1. CDR3 length: 14 residues. Unmatched junction bases numbered 1, after V lost 0 bases and J lost 7 bases. Germline V lookup: CDR1 SGHKS, CDR2 YYEKEE (reference sequence). The CDR3 sequence is CASSLGQGNSPLHF. CDR3 sequence (DNA): TGTGCCAGCAGCTTGGGACAGGGAAATTCACCCCTCCACTTT.

This rearrangement joins TRBV27 to TRBJ2-5; 12 positions agree with TRBD2. Germline lookup yields CDR1 MNHEY and CDR2 SMNVEV (reference sequence). The J segment lost 13 bases and the V segment lost 10 bases, leaving 13 bases of the junction unmatched. This CDR3 is 13 amino acids long. CDR3 region: CATQGLAGGPRYF. The CDR3 DNA reads TGTGCCACCCAGGGGCTAGCGGGGGGGCCCCGGTACTTC.

DNA for the CDR3: TGTGCCAGCAGCTTAATAGCAGCCGGGGAGCTGTTTTTT. This codes for CASSLIAAGELFF. The chain employs TRBV7-2 and TRBJ2-2; D not resolved. In germline, CDR1 is SGHTA, CDR2 FQGNSA. Trimming left V 2 bases short and J 6 bases short, with 7 bases between. This CDR3 is built from 13 residues.

Concerning this clone: In this CDR3 the conserved last residue, phenylalanine or tryptophan, is missing, so a read error is likely. The chain has TRBV10-2 and TRBJ2-7; 7 bases map to TRBD1. Germline V gene sequence: CDR1 WSHSY, CDR2 SAAADI. J lost 1 base, V lost 6 bases, and 9 bases had no gene match. There are 15 residues in the CDR3. The CDR3 here is CASRGTGATSYEQYL. The CDR3, as DNA: TGCGCCAGCAGGGGAACAGGGGCGACATCCTACGAGCAGTACCTC.

This chain joins TRBV6-5 and TRBJ2-5, with D maybe TRBD2 (6 bases). The CDR3 consists of 14 residues. From germline, CDR1 is MNHEY and CDR2 SVGAGI. Trimming cost V 7 bases and J 5 bases, with 17 bases left between them. The CDR3 here is CASKWGEIRETQYF. CDR3 coding DNA: TGTGCCAGCAAATGGGGGGAGATTCGGGAGACCCAGTACTTC.

This CDR3 reads CASSFGTGVTETQYF. Written as DNA, the CDR3 is TGTGCCAGCAGCTTTGGGACAGGAGTGACGGAGACCCAGTACTTC. V usage is TRBV11-2 and J usage is TRBJ2-5, with 8 bases lining up with TRBD1. Germline lookup yields CDR1 SGHAT and CDR2 FQNNGV. The CDR3 sequence is 15 residues long. With V trimmed by 3 bases and J by 5 bases, 8 bases remained unmatched. Combining the CDR3 with reference TRBV11-2 and TRBJ2-5 gives the whole variable domain EAGVAQSPRYKIIEKRQSVAFWCNPISGHATLYWYQQILGQGPKLLIQFQNNGVVDDSQLPKDRFSAERLKGVDSTLKIQPAKLEDSAVYLCASSFGTGVTETQYFGPGTRLLVL.

In DNA, the CDR3 is TGTGCCAGTAGTATCCAGGGGGCGCTGTACGAGCAGTACTTC. Its protein product is CASSIQGALYEQYF. The V call is TRBV19, the J call TRBJ2-7; 8 bases map to TRBD1. The CDR3 is 14 residues long. V was clipped by 3 bases and J by 4 bases; unmatched bases: 5. CDR1 and CDR2 from the germline V gene are LNHDA and SQIVND (reference sequence).

The rearrangement links TRBV29-1 to TRBJ1-5; unclear D gene. The V gene lost 6 bases and the J gene lost 10 bases, with 16 bases spanning the gap. Germline V lookup: CDR1 SQVTM, CDR2 ANQGSEA. The CDR3 sequence is 12 residues long. The chain's CDR3 is CSVTLSGGPQHF. The CDR3 coding sequence is TGCAGCGTCACCTTGAGTGGCGGTCCCCAGCATTTT.

V is TRBV7-6 and J is TRBJ2-7, with D possibly matching TRBD2 (6 bases). This CDR3 comprises 16 residues. V lost 2 bases and J lost 3, with 17 bases in between. From germline, CDR1 is SGHVS and CDR2 FNYEAQ. The CDR3 is CASSLQPGGHGYEQYF. The DNA of the CDR3 is TGTGCCAGCAGCTTACAACCCGGGGGTCACGGCTACGAGCAGTACTTC.

The V gene is TRBV7-8, the J gene TRBJ2-3, with 9 bases aligning to TRBD1. Trimming at V came to 1 base and at J to 4 bases, leaving 12 bases not matched to a gene. The CDR3 loop spans 18 amino acids. Germline CDR1 SGHVS, CDR2 FQNEAQ. The CDR3 DNA sequence: TGTGCCAGCAGCTTAGGCCCTATGACAGGGGGTTTCGCAGATACGCAGTATTTT. It specifies CASSLGPMTGGFADTQYF.

V usage is TRBV9 and J usage is TRBJ1-1; no clear D gene. V was pared by 4 bases and J by 0 bases, with 7 bases between. CDR1 SGDLS and CDR2 YYNGEE come from the germline V gene. The CDR3 contains 13 residues. CDR3 sequence: CASSPGVNTEAFF. CDR3 DNA sequence: TGTGCCAGCAGCCCCGGGGTGAACACTGAAGCTTTCTTT.

The V and J genes are TRBV4-1 and TRBJ2-3; 9 bases are shared with TRBD2. Trimming at V came to 0 bases and at J to 4 bases, leaving 5 bases not matched to a gene. Germline CDR1 is MGHRA and CDR2 is YSYEKL. The CDR3 has 16 amino acids. The CDR3 sequence: CASSQEAGGRADTQYF. As DNA, the CDR3 is TGCGCCAGCAGCCAAGAAGCGGGGGGTAGGGCAGATACGCAGTATTTT.

The genes are TRBV5-4 and TRBJ2-1, with D tentatively TRBD2 (7 bases). Per germline, CDR1 SGHNT and CDR2 YYREEE (reference sequence). The length of the CDR3 is 13 residues. Trimming pared 7 bases from V and 6 bases from J, leaving 14 bases between. The CDR3 region has the DNA TGTGCCAGCTGGGGGGGCCGGGGCAATGAGCAGTTCTTC. Translating it yields CASWGGRGNEQFF.

CDR3 sequence reads: CSVQHLTKGNTIYF. CDR3 bases: TGCAGCGTCCAACACCTAACTAAAGGAAACACCATATATTTT. V is TRBV29-1 and J is TRBJ1-3, with D hard to call. This CDR3 comprises 14 residues. V lost 6 bases to trimming and J lost 4 bases, with 16 bases between them. Germline assignment: CDR1 SQVTM and CDR2 ANQGSEA.

The V and J genes are TRBV28 and TRBJ1-5; D is perhaps TRBD1 (5 bases). The V gene's germline CDR1 is MDHEN and CDR2 SYDVKM. V was shortened by 5 bases and J by 1 base, with 18 bases between the two germline ends. There are 17 residues in the CDR3. CDR3 loop: CASSRGRVGASNQPQHF. CDR3 coding DNA: TGTGCCAGCAGTCGCGGCAGGGTGGGTGCGAGCAATCAGCCCCAGCATTTT.

The chain combines TRBV29-1 with TRBJ2-2; 7 nucleotides agree with TRBD1. Germline values: CDR1 SQVTM, CDR2 ANQGSEA. The junction had 6 bases not matched to a gene; V was cut back by 6 bases and J by 2 bases. The length of the CDR3 is 14 residues. This CDR3 reads CSVSGTDNTGELFF. CDR3 nucleotide sequence: TGCAGCGTAAGTGGGACAGATAACACCGGGGAGCTGTTTTTT.

The gene calls are TRBV27 and TRBJ2-2, with 7 bases fitting TRBD2. Germline values: CDR1 MNHEY, CDR2 SMNVEV (reference sequence). The V gene end was trimmed by 4 bases and the J gene end by 0 bases; junction bases not matched to a gene: 5. The CDR3 loop spans 16 amino acids. The CDR3 DNA reads TGTGCCAGCAGTTCTAGGACTAGGACGAACACCGGGGAGCTGTTTTTT. Translation: CASSSRTRTNTGELFF.

V is TRBV18 and J is TRBJ2-7; 7 bases match TRBD1. The trim removed 3 bases at V and 3 bases at J, leaving 5 bases unmatched. The CDR3 loop spans 14 amino acids. CDR1 is KGHSH and CDR2 is LQKENI in the germline V gene. The CDR3 DNA reads as TGTGCCAGCTCACCCGGGACAGAGTACTACGAGCAGTACTTC. Translating gives CASSPGTEYYEQYF.

The genes are TRBV7-9 and TRBJ1-1; possible D gene TRBD1, 5 bases. The V gene lost 1 base and the J gene lost 5 bases, with 11 bases spanning the gap. The length of the CDR3 is 14 residues. CDR1 is SEHNR and CDR2 is FQNEAQ in the germline V gene (reference sequence). CDR3 bases: TGTGCCAGCAGCTTAGAGACGGGGGGAACTGAAGCTTTCTTT. It yields the protein CASSLETGGTEAFF.

The chain uses TRBV5-1 and TRBJ2-5; 11 nucleotides align to TRBD1. The trim removed 4 bases at V and 5 bases at J, leaving 7 bases unmatched. The CDR3 is 15 amino acids. Germline CDR1 reads SGHRS; CDR2 reads YFSETQ. DNA of the CDR3: TGCGCCAGCAGCGTGGGACAGGGGGTTGGGGAGACCCAGTACTTC. Translating it yields CASSVGQGVGETQYF.

The chain couples TRBV6-1 to TRBJ2-6; 7 bases agree with TRBD1. Germline CDR1 is MNHNS and CDR2 is SASEGT. CDR3 length equals 16 residues. Trimming at V came to 0 bases and at J to 2 bases, leaving 1 base not matched to a gene. The CDR3 coding sequence is TGTGCCAGCAGTGAAGCAACAGGGGCTGGGGCCAACGTCCTGACTTTC. Residues: CASSEATGAGANVLTF.